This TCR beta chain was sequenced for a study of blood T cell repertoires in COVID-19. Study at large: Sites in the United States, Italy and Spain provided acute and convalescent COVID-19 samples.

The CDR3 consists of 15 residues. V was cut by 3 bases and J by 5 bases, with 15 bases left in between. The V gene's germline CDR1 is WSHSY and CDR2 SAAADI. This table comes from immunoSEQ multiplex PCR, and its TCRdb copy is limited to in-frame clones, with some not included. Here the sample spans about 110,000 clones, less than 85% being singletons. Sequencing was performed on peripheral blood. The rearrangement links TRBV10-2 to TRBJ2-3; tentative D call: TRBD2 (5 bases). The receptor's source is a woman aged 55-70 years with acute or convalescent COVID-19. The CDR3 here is CASSDRGVGLDTQYF. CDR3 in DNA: TGCGCCAGCAGTGATCGGGGAGTTGGTCTAGATACGCAGTATTTT.